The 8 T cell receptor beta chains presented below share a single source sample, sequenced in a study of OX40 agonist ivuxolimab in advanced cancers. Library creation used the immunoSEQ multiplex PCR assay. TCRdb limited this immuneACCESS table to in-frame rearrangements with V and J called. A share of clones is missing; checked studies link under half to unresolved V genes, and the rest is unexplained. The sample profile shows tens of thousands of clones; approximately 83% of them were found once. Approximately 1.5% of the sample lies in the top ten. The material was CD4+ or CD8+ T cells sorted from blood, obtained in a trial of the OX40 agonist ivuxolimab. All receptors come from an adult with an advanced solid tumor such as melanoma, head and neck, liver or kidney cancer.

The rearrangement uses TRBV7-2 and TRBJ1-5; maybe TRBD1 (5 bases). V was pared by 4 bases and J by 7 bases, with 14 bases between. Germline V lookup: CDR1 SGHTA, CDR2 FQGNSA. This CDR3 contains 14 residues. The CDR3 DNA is TGTGCCAGCAGCTCGCAGGGTGGAGGACAGCCCCAGCATTTT. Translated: CASSSQGGGQPQHF.

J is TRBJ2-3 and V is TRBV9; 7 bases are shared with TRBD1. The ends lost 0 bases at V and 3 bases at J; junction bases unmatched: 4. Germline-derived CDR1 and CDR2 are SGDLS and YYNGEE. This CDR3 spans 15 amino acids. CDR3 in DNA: TGTGCCAGCAGCGTAGGGGGACAGTGGACAGATACGCAGTATTTT. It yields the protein CASSVGGQWTDTQYF.

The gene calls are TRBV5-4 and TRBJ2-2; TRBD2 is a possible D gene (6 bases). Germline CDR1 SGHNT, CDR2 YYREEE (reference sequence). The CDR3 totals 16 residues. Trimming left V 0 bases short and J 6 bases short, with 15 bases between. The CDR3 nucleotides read TGTGCCAGCAGCTTGGCCGGGGGTTGGGAAGCCGGGGAGCTGTTTTTT. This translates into CASSLAGGWEAGELFF.

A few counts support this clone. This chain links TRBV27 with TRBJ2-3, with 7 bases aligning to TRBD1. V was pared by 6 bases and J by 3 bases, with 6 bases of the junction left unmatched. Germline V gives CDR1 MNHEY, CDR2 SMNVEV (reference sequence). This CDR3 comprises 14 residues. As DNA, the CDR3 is TGTGCCAGCAGAAAAGGGGGCCCGACAGATACGCAGTATTTT. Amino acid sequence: CASRKGGPTDTQYF.

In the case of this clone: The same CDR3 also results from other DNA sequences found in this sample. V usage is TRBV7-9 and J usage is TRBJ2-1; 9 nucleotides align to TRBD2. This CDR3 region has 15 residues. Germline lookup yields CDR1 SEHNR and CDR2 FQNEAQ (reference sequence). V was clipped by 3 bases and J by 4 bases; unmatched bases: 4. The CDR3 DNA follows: TGTGCCAGCAGCTTGCAAGCGGGGGGATACAATGAGCAGTTCTTC. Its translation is CASSLQAGGYNEQFF.

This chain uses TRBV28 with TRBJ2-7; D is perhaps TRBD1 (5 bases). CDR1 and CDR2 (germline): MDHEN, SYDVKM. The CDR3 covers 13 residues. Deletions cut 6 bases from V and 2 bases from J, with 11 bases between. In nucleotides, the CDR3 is TGTGCCAGCAGAAGGACACGACCCTACGAGCAGTACTTC. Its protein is CASRRTRPYEQYF. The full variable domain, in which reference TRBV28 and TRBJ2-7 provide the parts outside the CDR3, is DVKVTQSSRYLVKRTGEKVFLECVQDMDHENMFWYRQDPGLGLRLIYFSYDVKMKEKGDIPEGYSVSREKKERFSLILESASTNQTSMYLCASRRTRPYEQYFGPGTRLTVT.

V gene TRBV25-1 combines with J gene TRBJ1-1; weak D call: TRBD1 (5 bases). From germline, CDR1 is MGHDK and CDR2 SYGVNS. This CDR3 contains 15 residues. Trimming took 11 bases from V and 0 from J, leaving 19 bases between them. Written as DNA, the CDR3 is TGTGCCCTCCAGGGCGGCGCCCCCTTGAACACTGAAGCTTTCTTT. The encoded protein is CALQGGAPLNTEAFF.

The CDR3 loop is CASSFPRSMAGYTF. The CDR3 DNA follows: TGTGCCAGCAGCTTTCCGAGGTCAATGGCGGGCTACACCTTC. This rearrangement joins TRBV5-4 to TRBJ1-2; D remains ambiguous. The V end lost 2 bases, the J end lost 8 bases, and 16 bases lay between the germline ends. This CDR3 comprises 14 residues. Per germline, CDR1 SGHNT and CDR2 YYREEE (reference sequence).